These 15 T cell receptor beta chains were all obtained from the same sample, sequenced in a study of identical twins. TCRdb fed the 5' RACE reads into MiXCR, producing one record per CDR3 protein. The table includes 450,000 or so distinct CDR3 sequences, roughly 24% detected once. This same sample was also taken into another study, of T cells expressing NK-cell markers.

Sequencing input: CD4+ T cells sorted from blood. The source is a woman in her late teens or twenties in good health.

The V gene is TRBV6-5, the J gene TRBJ2-7; D remains unclear. Trimming left V 3 bases short and J 0 bases short, with 9 bases between. The CDR3 has 14 amino acids. Germline loops: CDR1 MNHEY, CDR2 SVGAGI. The CDR3, as DNA: TGTGCCAGCAGTTATCGGGTTAGCTCCTACGAGCAGTACTTC. Residues: CASSYRVSSYEQYF.

The rearrangement uses TRBV6-5 and TRBJ2-7; 8 positions agree with TRBD1. V lost 2 bases to trimming and J lost 4 bases; unmatched junction nucleotides: 13. The CDR3 length is 17 residues. CDR1 MNHEY and CDR2 SVGAGI come from the germline V gene. The CDR3 coding sequence is TGTGCCAGCAGTTACCCTCCCTTCGGCAGGGGGCAATACGAGCAGTACTTC. This encodes CASSYPPFGRGQYEQYF.

V usage is TRBV6-5 and J usage is TRBJ1-2; D is unclear. The V end was cut by 0 bases, the J end by 4 bases, with 15 bases between. This CDR3 is 16 amino acids long. CDR1 is MNHEY and CDR2 is SVGAGI in the germline V gene. CDR3 in DNA: TGTGCCAGCAGTTACTCCGGTCCGGGGTTCATCTATGGCTACACCTTC. Protein sequence: CASSYSGPGFIYGYTF.

This sequence joins TRBV6-1 and TRBJ2-7, with 7 bases matching TRBD1. Trimming at V came to 6 bases and at J to 4 bases, leaving 15 bases not matched to a gene. In germline, CDR1 is MNHNS, CDR2 SASEGT. The CDR3 covers 16 residues. In DNA, the CDR3 is TGTGCCAGCAGCCTCAATCCCGGGACAGCGACTTACGAGCAGTACTTC. It encodes CASSLNPGTATYEQYF.

There are a few counts of this clonotype. V and J are TRBV20-1 and TRBJ2-3; TRBD2 agrees at 7 bases. Germline CDR1 is DFQATT and CDR2 is SNEGSKA (reference sequence). The trim removed 3 bases at V and 3 bases at J, leaving 12 bases unmatched. CDR3 length equals 16 residues. The DNA for the CDR3 is TGCAGTGCTAGGTCCCCCGGGCGGGGGTCTACAGATACGCAGTATTTT. This encodes CSARSPGRGSTDTQYF.

This clonotype showed up just a few times. The gene calls are TRBV5-1 and TRBJ1-1; possible D gene TRBD1, 6 bases. From germline, CDR1 is SGHRS and CDR2 YFSETQ. The CDR3 has 14 residues. V was trimmed by 7 bases and J by 1 base, leaving 14 bases between them. CDR3 sequence (DNA): TGCGCCAGCGGCTCCGGGGGGGCGAACACTGAAGCTTTCTTT. Residues: CASGSGGANTEAFF. The full variable domain, completed using reference TRBV5-1 and TRBJ1-1, is KAGVTQTPRYLIKTRGQQVTLSCSPISGHRSVSWYQQTPGQGLQFLFEYFSETQRNKGNFPGRFSGRQFSNSRSEMNVSTLELGDSALYLCASGSGGANTEAFFGQGTRLTVV.

The rearrangement joins TRBV20-1 to TRBJ1-3, with D uncertain. Germline-derived CDR1 and CDR2 are DFQATT and SNEGSKA (reference sequence). This CDR3 comprises 12 residues. Deletions cut 4 bases from V and 1 base from J, with 5 bases between. DNA of the CDR3: TGCAGTGCTACTCTTTCTGGAAACACCATATATTTT. Translation gives CSATLSGNTIYF.

This clonotype was recorded a few times. V gene TRBV20-1 combines with J gene TRBJ1-2, with 7 bases aligning to TRBD1. The CDR3 extends over 13 amino acids. Germline CDR1 DFQATT, CDR2 SNEGSKA (reference sequence). V was clipped by 5 bases and J by 0 bases; unmatched bases: 3. The CDR3 coding sequence is TGCAGTGCTCCCGGGACAGCTAACTATGGCTACACCTTC. As protein: CSAPGTANYGYTF.

The gene calls are TRBV4-1 and TRBJ2-7, with D maybe TRBD1 (5 bases). The V and J ends lost 6 bases and 1 base respectively, with 16 bases between them. The CDR3 runs 15 residues. Germline values: CDR1 MGHRA, CDR2 YSYEKL. CDR3 nucleotides: TGCGCCAGCAGACCAGTCGCCAGGGCTTCCTACGAGCAGTACTTC. This sequence encodes CASRPVARASYEQYF.

This clonotype was seen only a few times. V is TRBV20-1 and J is TRBJ1-1, with a tentative D call TRBD1 (6 bases). Germline CDR1 is DFQATT and CDR2 is SNEGSKA (reference sequence). V dropped 6 bases and J dropped 4 bases, with 9 bases sitting between them. The CDR3 runs 11 residues. CDR3: CSARGATEAFF. The DNA of the CDR3 is TGCAGTGCAAGGGGGGCCACTGAAGCTTTCTTT.

The chain links TRBV9 to TRBJ1-6, with a tentative D call TRBD1 (5 bases). Germline V CDR1 and CDR2: SGDLS, YYNGEE. CDR3 size: 16 residues. V lost 0 bases, J lost 5 bases, and 12 bases lay in between. This CDR3 reads CASSVDQGRNNSPLHF. Here the CDR3 DNA reads TGTGCCAGCAGCGTAGACCAGGGACGGAATAATTCACCCCTCCACTTT.

This chain connects TRBV10-3 to TRBJ2-7, with 10 bases identical to TRBD1. Trimming at V came to 7 bases and at J to 3 bases, leaving 9 bases not matched to a gene. Germline CDR1 and CDR2: ENHRY and SYGVKD. The CDR3 sequence is 15 residues long. CDR3 bases: TGTGCCATCAAAGCGACAGGGGGCTTTATCTACGAGCAGTACTTC. This gives the protein CAIKATGGFIYEQYF.

The chain has TRBV5-5 and TRBJ2-7; D ambiguous. V was pared by 4 bases and J by 4 bases, with 15 bases between. The length of the CDR3 is 14 residues. Germline CDR1 reads SGHKS; CDR2 reads YYEKEE (reference sequence). CDR3 in DNA: TGTGCCAGCAGCCTGGACCGGATCACTTACGAGCAGTACTTC. Translated, it gives CASSLDRITYEQYF.

This clonotype showed up just a few times. The chain recombines TRBV6-1 with TRBJ2-7; 7 positions agree with TRBD2. The V gene's germline CDR1 is MNHNS and CDR2 SASEGT. V shed 4 bases, J shed 3 bases, and the junction held 12 bases outside the gene matches. The CDR3 is made up of 16 amino acids. CDR3 protein: CASSGTISSGVYEQYF. CDR3 bases: TGTGCCAGCAGTGGCACAATCTCTAGCGGAGTCTACGAGCAGTACTTC.

This clonotype has more than one count but fewer than ten. The chain employs TRBV29-1 and TRBJ1-1; weak D call: TRBD1 (5 bases). The V gene's germline CDR1 is SQVTM and CDR2 ANQGSEA. CDR3 length: 13 amino acids. V lost 7 bases and J lost 3, with 15 bases in between. Written as DNA, the CDR3 is TGCAGCGGGGCTTCGGGGGTGTACACTGAAGCTTTCTTT. Translating it yields CSGASGVYTEAFF.